Below are 21 T cell receptor beta chains sequenced from a single sample in a study of PD-1 blockade in classical Hodgkin lymphoma. Here immunoSEQ multiplex PCR was the method, and the copy in TCRdb shows in-frame clones only, minus some. The repertoire holds tens of thousands of clones, approximately 68% seen once, with 1.2% in the top ten. The time point was: cycle 4 day 1 (C4D1), after five to seven weeks of nivolumab. Each patient relapsed following autologous stem cell transplantation, and prior brentuximab vedotin exposure differed. Thawed PBMCs were the source of CD4+ T cells, purified by magnetic negative selection. The specimen comprised CD4+ T cells from blood, sampled before the fourth cycle of nivolumab. These TCRs come from a human donor with classical Hodgkin lymphoma.

V usage is TRBV5-1 and J usage is TRBJ2-5; D is undetermined. This CDR3 contains 16 residues. Trimming removed 4 bases from V and 0 bases from J, with 16 bases in between. Germline V gives CDR1 SGHRS, CDR2 YFSETQ. This chain's CDR3 is CASSVLAGLYQETQYF. The CDR3, as DNA: TGCGCCAGCAGCGTCTTGGCAGGCTTGTACCAAGAGACCCAGTACTTC.

The chain recombines TRBV4-2 with TRBJ1-3, with D possibly matching TRBD1 (5 bases). V was clipped by 4 bases and J by 2 bases, with 9 bases between them. The CDR3 consists of 14 residues. Per the germline V gene, CDR1 is LGHNA and CDR2 is YNFKEQ. CDR3 in DNA: TGTGCCAGCAGCCCACCGGGACCTGGAAACACCATATATTTT. Protein product: CASSPPGPGNTIYF.

The chain carries TRBV27 and TRBJ1-5, with D unclear. The germline V gene encodes CDR1 MNHEY and CDR2 SMNVEV (reference sequence). The CDR3 sequence is 12 residues long. The ends were cut back, 6 bases at V and 7 bases at J, with 10 bases in the middle. CDR3 loop: CASSRSGQPQHF. The CDR3 nucleotides read TGTGCCAGCAGCCGTTCAGGACAGCCCCAGCATTTT.

The chain joins TRBV2 to TRBJ1-6; no clear D gene. Germline V lookup: CDR1 SNHLY, CDR2 FYNNEI. CDR3 length: 11 residues. V was trimmed by 2 bases and J by 7 bases, leaving 0 bases between them. The CDR3 DNA is TGTGCCAGCAGTGAAAATTCACCCCTCCACTTT. Protein: CASSENSPLHF.

This chain joins TRBV30 and TRBJ1-1; TRBD1 is a possible D gene (6 bases). The V end was cut by 4 bases, the J end by 6 bases, with 33 bases between. Germline V gene data show CDR1 as GTSNPN and CDR2 as SVGIG (reference sequence). The CDR3 runs to 19 residues. The CDR3 is CAWMVEMSLEGSGGPEAFF. CDR3 coding DNA: TGTGCCTGGATGGTGGAGATGAGCCTTGAGGGTTCGGGGGGCCCTGAAGCTTTCTTT. Filled out from reference TRBV30 and TRBJ1-1, the complete variable domain reads SQTIHQWPATLVQPVGSPLSLECTVEGTSNPNLYWYRQAAGRGLQLLFYSVGIGQISSEVPQNLSASRPQDRQFILSSKKLLLSDSGFYLCAWMVEMSLEGSGGPEAFFGQGTRLTVV.

The chain has TRBV2 and TRBJ2-1; 7 bases agree with TRBD1. This CDR3 spans 14 amino acids. Germline lookup yields CDR1 SNHLY and CDR2 FYNNEI. V was clipped by 6 bases and J by 4 bases; unmatched bases: 6. The CDR3 DNA follows: TGTGCCAGCAGGACAGGGTCCCCGTACAATGAGCAGTTCTTC. Its protein is CASRTGSPYNEQFF.

The chain is built from TRBV2 and TRBJ1-1; D remains ambiguous. Germline CDR1 is SNHLY and CDR2 is FYNNEI. V was trimmed by 5 bases and J by 1 base, leaving 8 bases between them. The CDR3 totals 13 residues. The CDR3 is CASSPVRNTEAFF. CDR3 sequence (DNA): TGTGCCAGCAGTCCCGTTCGGAACACTGAAGCTTTCTTT.

Only one count was recorded for this clone. The chain joins TRBV18 to TRBJ1-1; D unclear. Germline CDR1 KGHSH, CDR2 LQKENI. Trimming removed 6 bases at V and 7 bases at J, with 12 bases between. The CDR3 has 12 residues. CDR3 sequence (DNA): TGTGCCAGCTCTTTAACGGCGAATGAAGCTTTCTTT. This translates into CASSLTANEAFF.

This clone appeared a single time. The chain joins TRBV5-6 to TRBJ2-7, with D possibly TRBD2 on 6 matching bases. Trimming pared 1 base from V and 2 bases from J, leaving 13 bases between. The CDR3 loop spans 15 amino acids. Germline CDR1 and CDR2: SGHDT and YYEEEE. The CDR3 DNA reads as TGTGCCAGCAGCTTGAGCGGGCAGGTGCCCTACGAGCAGTACTTC. Protein product: CASSLSGQVPYEQYF.

The V gene is TRBV5-1, the J gene TRBJ2-2; 8 bases are a match to TRBD1. This CDR3 is 17 amino acids long. The V gene end was trimmed by 1 base and the J gene end by 0 bases; junction bases not matched to a gene: 5. Germline V gene sequence: CDR1 SGHRS, CDR2 YFSETQ. In nucleotides, the CDR3 is TGCGCCAGCAGCTTGCAGGGGGCTAGCTCGAACACCGGGGAGCTGTTTTTT. Translation: CASSLQGASSNTGELFF.

The chain couples TRBV6-1 to TRBJ1-5; maybe TRBD1 (6 bases). The V end was cut by 1 base, the J end by 0 bases, with 10 bases between. The length of the CDR3 is 16 residues. Germline loops: CDR1 MNHNS, CDR2 SASEGT. CDR3 sequence reads: CASSEGGQFSNQPQHF. The CDR3 nucleotides are TGTGCCAGCAGTGAAGGGGGGCAGTTTAGCAATCAGCCCCAGCATTTT.

J is TRBJ1-2 and V is TRBV14; D is undetermined. CDR1 and CDR2 from the germline V gene are SGHDN and FVKESK. This CDR3 spans 13 amino acids. The V end was cut by 1 base, the J end by 5 bases, with 8 bases between. CDR3 region: CASSQVAGYGYTF. The CDR3 region has the DNA TGTGCCAGCAGCCAAGTAGCAGGTTATGGCTACACCTTC.

V is TRBV7-2 and J is TRBJ1-6; D might be TRBD1 (5 bases). Germline V lookup: CDR1 SGHTA, CDR2 FQGNSA. The V end was cut by 1 base, the J end by 10 bases, with 14 bases between. This CDR3 contains 15 residues. This CDR3 is CASSLGEGLGSPLHF. CDR3 bases: TGTGCCAGCAGCTTAGGAGAGGGGTTAGGCTCACCCCTCCACTTT. Using reference TRBV7-2 and TRBJ1-6 for the parts outside the CDR3, the full variable domain is GAGVSQSPSNKVTEKGKDVELRCDPISGHTALYWYRQSLGQGLEFLIYFQGNSAPDKSGLPSDRFSAERTGGSVSTLTIQRTQQEDSAVYLCASSLGEGLGSPLHFGNGTRLTVT.

The chain couples TRBV4-3 to TRBJ1-5; D possibly corresponds to TRBD1 (5 bases). The CDR3 length is 15 residues. Germline V CDR1 and CDR2: LGHNA, YSLEER. Trimming removed 8 bases at V and 0 bases at J, with 14 bases between. CDR3 amino acids: CASSYAGDSNQPQHF. The CDR3, as DNA: TGCGCCAGCTCCTATGCGGGGGATAGCAATCAGCCCCAGCATTTT.

This chain connects TRBV5-1 to TRBJ1-3; no clear D gene. This CDR3 has 14 residues. Germline V lookup: CDR1 SGHRS, CDR2 YFSETQ. Between the trimmed V and J ends, which lost 4 bases and 0 bases, there was a span of 8 bases. The CDR3 region is CASSKSLSGNTIYF. The DNA of the CDR3 is TGCGCCAGCAGCAAGAGCCTCTCTGGAAACACCATATATTTT.

Written as DNA, the CDR3 is TGTGCCAGCTCACCACCTAGAACCGGGGCTGGTGAAAAACTGTTTTTT. Amino acid sequence: CASSPPRTGAGEKLFF. The V call is TRBV18, the J call TRBJ1-4, with a weak D call TRBD1 (5 bases). Germline V gives CDR1 KGHSH, CDR2 LQKENI. The CDR3 has 16 residues. V gave up 0 bases and J gave up 7 bases, with 15 bases separating them.

The CDR3 DNA reads as TGTGCCAGTACCCAGTCGGGAGGTACGCAGTATTTT. Its translation: CASTQSGGTQYF. V and J are TRBV19 and TRBJ2-3; 7 bases align to TRBD2. The CDR3 is 12 residues long. Trimming cost V 7 bases and J 8 bases; bases outside gene matches: 6. The germline CDR1 and CDR2 sequences are LNHDA and SQIVND (reference sequence). The entire variable domain, with the rest obtained from reference TRBV19 and TRBJ2-3, is as follows: DGGITQSPKYLFRKEGQNVTLSCEQNLNHDAMYWYRQDPGQGLRLIYYSQIVNDFQKGDIAEGYSVSREKKESFPLTVTSAQKNPTAFYLCASTQSGGTQYFGPGTRLTVL.

This chain uses TRBV7-8 with TRBJ1-2; 9 nucleotides match TRBD1. Germline trimming cut 4 bases from V and 2 bases from J; bases unmatched to any gene: 5. The length of the CDR3 is 15 residues. CDR1 is SGHVS, CDR2 FQNEAQ, per germline. The CDR3, as DNA: TGTGCCAGCAGCTCCGACAGGGGGTGGAACTATGGCTACACCTTC. Translation gives CASSSDRGWNYGYTF.

The V call is TRBV5-1, the J call TRBJ2-2, with D maybe TRBD1 (6 bases). Between the trimmed V and J ends, which lost 1 base and 3 bases, there was a span of 10 bases. The CDR3 sequence is 15 residues long. Germline CDR1 reads SGHRS; CDR2 reads YFSETQ. The CDR3, as DNA: TGCGCCAGCAGCTTGAGCGCAGGGGACACCGGGGAGCTGTTTTTT. Amino acids: CASSLSAGDTGELFF.

The chain links TRBV19 to TRBJ2-3; 8 bases are shared with TRBD1. Germline assignment: CDR1 LNHDA and CDR2 SQIVND (reference sequence). V was pared by 6 bases and J by 6 bases, with 8 bases of the junction left unmatched. This CDR3 comprises 14 residues. This chain's CDR3 is CASRTGTGEDTQYF. CDR3 sequence (DNA): TGTGCCAGTAGGACCGGGACAGGAGAGGATACGCAGTATTTT.

This chain connects TRBV10-2 to TRBJ1-4; D gene ambiguous. Germline V gene sequence: CDR1 WSHSY, CDR2 SAAADI. The CDR3 covers 14 residues. Between the trimmed V and J ends, which lost 3 bases and 8 bases, there was a span of 13 bases. DNA of the CDR3: TGCGCCAGCAGTGATAGTAGGGATCGGGAAAAACTGTTTTTT. Translating gives CASSDSRDREKLFF.